The next 17 T cell receptor beta chains were all read from a single sample in a study of human T cells and chemical hapten exposure. TCRdb re-analysed the RACE reads in MiXCR, keeping a single row per CDR3 protein. The sample consists of more than 75,000 distinct CDR3 sequences, roughly 8.7% of them appearing once. Time point denoted: healthy volunteer bleed at 6 weeks. Unfractionated whole blood served as the source for total RNA extraction. The specimen was whole blood. These receptors were obtained from a male donor in good health. Some clones in this sample may be carry-over from other donors' samples.

This clonotype was seen a few times. The chain couples TRBV6-6 to TRBJ1-5, with 8 positions matching TRBD1. From germline, CDR1 is MNHNY and CDR2 SVGAGI (reference sequence). Germline trimming cut 8 bases from V and 0 bases from J; bases unmatched to any gene: 9. The CDR3 totals 16 residues. The DNA of the CDR3 is TGTGCCAGCGGACTTCCGACAGGGGATAGCAATCAGCCCCAGCATTTT. Its protein is CASGLPTGDSNQPQHF.

The sample holds a few counts of this clonotype. This sequence joins TRBV25-1 and TRBJ2-3; D may correspond to TRBD1 or TRBD2 (5 bases each). The length of the CDR3 is 16 residues. Germline V CDR1 and CDR2: MGHDK, SYGVNS. The V end was cut by 5 bases, the J end by 4 bases, with 19 bases between. This chain's CDR3 is CASSRLSGTGADTQYF. In DNA, the CDR3 is TGTGCCAGCAGTAGACTATCCGGGACCGGTGCAGATACGCAGTATTTT. The variable domain in full, completed from reference TRBV25-1 and TRBJ2-3, reads EADIYQTPRYLVIGTGKKITLECSQTMGHDKMYWYQQDPGMELHLIHYSYGVNSTEKGDLSSESTVSRIRTEHFPLTLESARPSHTSQYLCASSRLSGTGADTQYFGPGTRLTVL.

This clonotype was detected only a few times. The V gene is TRBV7-9, the J gene TRBJ1-4; D gene unclear. V was clipped by 5 bases and J by 7 bases, with 17 bases between them. The germline V gene has CDR1 SEHNR and CDR2 FQNEAQ (reference sequence). The CDR3 totals 15 residues. The CDR3, as DNA: TGTGCCAGCAGCCCGGGGTCACACACCTCTGAAAAACTGTTTTTT. Its translation: CASSPGSHTSEKLFF.

The rearrangement uses TRBV20-1 and TRBJ1-1, with 7 bases fitting TRBD1. Germline V gene lookup returns CDR1 DFQATT and CDR2 SNEGSKA (reference sequence). V lost 3 bases, J lost 7 bases, and 5 bases stayed unmatched. The CDR3 extends over 12 amino acids. The CDR3 nucleotides are TGCAGTGCTAGGAGGCGACAGGGTGAAGCTTTCTTT. It is translated as CSARRRQGEAFF.

Many counts were recorded for this clonotype. This sequence joins TRBV29-1 and TRBJ1-5; tentative D call: TRBD1 (5 bases). Trimming removed 5 bases from V and 0 bases from J, with 14 bases in between. Germline values: CDR1 SQVTM, CDR2 ANQGSEA. CDR3 length equals 15 residues. CDR3: CSVTVKGLSNQPQHF. In DNA form, the CDR3 reads TGCAGCGTTACGGTGAAGGGGCTTAGCAATCAGCCCCAGCATTTT.

This clonotype has only a few counts. The chain links TRBV7-9 to TRBJ1-1; no reliable D call. Trimming left V 0 bases short and J 1 base short, with 6 bases between. CDR1 is SEHNR and CDR2 is FQNEAQ in the germline V gene (reference sequence). The CDR3 totals 14 residues. CDR3 DNA: TGTGCCAGCAGCTTAGCGCCCAGGAACACTGAAGCTTTCTTT. It translates to CASSLAPRNTEAFF.

This clonotype was seen only a few times. The chain uses TRBV20-1 and TRBJ2-5; perhaps D is TRBD1 or TRBD2 (6 bases each). CDR3 length: 14 amino acids. V lost 6 bases to trimming and J lost 0 bases, with 14 bases between them. Germline V gene data show CDR1 as DFQATT and CDR2 as SNEGSKA (reference sequence). The CDR3 sequence is CSARAGGDQETQYF. CDR3 DNA sequence: TGCAGTGCCCGTGCCGGGGGCGACCAAGAGACCCAGTACTTC.

This chain uses TRBV10-3 with TRBJ1-6, with D perhaps TRBD1 (6 bases). This CDR3 comprises 14 residues. Germline lookup yields CDR1 ENHRY and CDR2 SYGVKD. The V and J ends lost 5 bases and 14 bases respectively, with 19 bases between them. The CDR3 DNA is TGTGCCATCAGTTCGGACAGTAACAGCTCATCCCTCCACTTT. Protein: CAISSDSNSSSLHF.

The chain links TRBV7-2 to TRBJ2-3; D might be TRBD2 (5 bases). Trimming cost V 4 bases and J 8 bases, with 10 bases left between them. This CDR3 has 12 residues. Germline CDR1 and CDR2: SGHTA and FQGNSA. CDR3 coding DNA: TGTGCCAGCAGCTCTAGCAGAGCTACGCAGTATTTT. It is translated as CASSSSRATQYF.

This chain uses TRBV10-3 with TRBJ1-1; D uncertain. Germline CDR1 is ENHRY and CDR2 is SYGVKD. Trimming left V 6 bases short and J 1 base short, with 6 bases between. The CDR3 has 12 residues. CDR3 region: CAIRDPNTEAFF. CDR3 DNA: TGTGCCATCAGGGACCCGAACACTGAAGCTTTCTTT.

This clonotype was recorded a few times. J is TRBJ1-1 and V is TRBV6-5, with D unclear. Looked up from germline, CDR1 is MNHEY and CDR2 is SVGAGI. This CDR3 is 14 amino acids long. Trimming shortened V by 0 bases and J by 0 bases, and 5 bases separated the two germline ends. The CDR3 spells CASSYSHMNTEAFF. The CDR3 nucleotides are TGTGCCAGCAGTTACTCACACATGAACACTGAAGCTTTCTTT.

This chain links TRBV12-3 or TRBV12-4 with TRBJ2-5, with D perhaps matching TRBD1 (6 bases). The CDR3 is 13 residues long. V lost 2 bases to trimming and J lost 5 bases, with 9 bases between them. The CDR3 DNA is TGTGCCAGCAGTTTAAACAGGGCGGAGACCCAGTACTTC. Protein sequence: CASSLNRAETQYF.

This chain uses TRBV7-9 with TRBJ2-7, with 7 bases aligning to TRBD2. The CDR3 has 13 amino acids. J gave up 5 bases and V 1 base, and 2 bases lay outside the gene matches. Germline V lookup: CDR1 SEHNR, CDR2 FQNEAQ (reference sequence). The CDR3 bases are TGTGCCAGCAGCTTAGGGGGAGGGGACGAGCAGTACTTC. This encodes CASSLGGGDEQYF.

This clonotype was seen ten or more times. Written as DNA, the CDR3 is TGTGCCAGCAGTTCAAATACCTACGAGCAGTACTTC. This translates into CASSSNTYEQYF. The chain recombines TRBV12-3 or TRBV12-4 with TRBJ2-7; no clear D gene. The CDR3 contains 12 residues. The germline V and J ends were trimmed by 4 bases and 2 bases, with 6 bases remaining between them.

V usage is TRBV4-3 and J usage is TRBJ1-1; D unclear. Germline CDR1 reads LGHNA; CDR2 reads YSLEER. There are 14 residues in the CDR3. V was trimmed by 0 bases and J by 2 bases, leaving 7 bases between them. The CDR3 DNA sequence: TGCGCCAGCAGCCAAGATAGCCTCAACACTGAAGCTTTCTTT. Protein sequence: CASSQDSLNTEAFF.

This clonotype was counted between two and nine times. This rearrangement joins TRBV7-2 to TRBJ1-3, with D unclear. This CDR3 has 16 amino acids. The germline gives CDR1 SGHTA, CDR2 FQGNSA. The V gene lost 6 bases and the J gene lost 2 bases, with 17 bases spanning the gap. As DNA, the CDR3 is TGTGCCAGCAGAATCGATTCCGGGAGACCTGGAAACACCATATATTTT. It codes for CASRIDSGRPGNTIYF. Variable domain in full (rest from reference TRBV7-2 and TRBJ1-3): GAGVSQSPSNKVTEKGKDVELRCDPISGHTALYWYRQSLGQGLEFLIYFQGNSAPDKSGLPSDRFSAERTGGSVSTLTIQRTQQEDSAVYLCASRIDSGRPGNTIYFGEGSWLTVV.

This chain connects TRBV20-1 to TRBJ1-6, with D perhaps matching TRBD1 (5 bases). V was clipped by 1 base and J by 5 bases, with 9 bases between them. This CDR3 is built from 14 residues. CDR1 is DFQATT, CDR2 SNEGSKA, per germline (reference sequence). The CDR3 loop reads CSARVDTNNSPLHF. The CDR3 nucleotides are TGCAGTGCTAGAGTGGACACTAATAATTCACCCCTCCACTTT.